The 20 T cell receptor beta chains reported below all come from one sample, sequenced in a study of somatic mutations in cytotoxic T cells in rheumatoid arthritis. Clones were read by immunoSEQ multiplex PCR, and TCRdb kept only the in-frame ones, dropping some. The table has just under 30,000 clones, around nine tenths seen once. Source material: CD8+ T cells sorted from blood. The receptors shown here come from an adult with rheumatoid arthritis.

This sequence joins TRBV2 and TRBJ2-7; D tentatively fits TRBD1 or TRBD2 (5 bases each). The CDR3 is 16 residues long. From germline, CDR1 is SNHLY and CDR2 FYNNEI. Trimming shortened V by 1 base and J by 1 base, and 14 bases separated the two germline ends. In DNA form, the CDR3 reads TGTGCCAGCAGTGAAGTCGCCGGGGCAAGGTCCTACGAGCAGTACTTC. It yields the protein CASSEVAGARSYEQYF.

Here the CDR3 reads CASSQDPGQGHRELFF. CDR3 nucleotides: TGCGCCAGCAGCCAAGACCCGGGACAGGGGCACCGGGAGCTGTTTTTT. V usage is TRBV4-3 and J usage is TRBJ2-2, with 10 nucleotides matching TRBD1. The germline V gene has CDR1 LGHNA and CDR2 YSLEER. V was pared by 0 bases and J by 9 bases, with 7 bases of the junction left unmatched. The CDR3 covers 16 residues.

The genes are TRBV27 and TRBJ2-1; no reliable D call. Germline V CDR1 and CDR2: MNHEY, SMNVEV (reference sequence). Trimming left V 3 bases short and J 2 bases short, with 8 bases between. The CDR3 consists of 14 residues. The CDR3 spells CASSFEGTYNEQFF. DNA for the CDR3: TGTGCCAGCAGTTTTGAAGGCACCTACAATGAGCAGTTCTTC.

V and J are TRBV7-3 and TRBJ2-5; weak D call: TRBD1 (7 bases). The germline V and J ends were trimmed by 1 base and 4 bases, with 16 bases remaining between them. This CDR3 is 16 amino acids long. CDR1 SGHTA and CDR2 FQGTGA come from the germline V gene. In nucleotides, the CDR3 is TGTGCCAGCAGCTTAAATGGAGGGGGCAATGCAGAGACCCAGTACTTC. It codes for CASSLNGGGNAETQYF.

The V gene is TRBV2, the J gene TRBJ2-7; D uncertain. V lost 6 bases and J 5 bases, leaving 14 bases between the germline ends. This CDR3 has 13 residues. Germline CDR1 SNHLY, CDR2 FYNNEI. The CDR3 protein is CASRIPNSDEQYF. The DNA of the CDR3 is TGTGCCAGCAGGATTCCTAATTCAGACGAGCAGTACTTC.

The chain links TRBV5-5 to TRBJ2-7, with a possible D match to TRBD2 (6 bases). CDR1 is SGHKS, CDR2 YYEKEE, per germline (reference sequence). Trimming removed 4 bases at V and 6 bases at J, with 11 bases between. This CDR3 region has 12 residues. CDR3 in amino acids: CASSLGEVEQYF. The DNA for the CDR3 is TGTGCCAGCAGCCTCGGGGAGGTCGAGCAGTACTTC.

The chain combines TRBV18 with TRBJ2-7; D gene unclear. This CDR3 is built from 13 residues. Trimming removed 0 bases from V and 2 bases from J, with 5 bases in between. Germline-derived CDR1 and CDR2 are KGHSH and LQKENI. The DNA of the CDR3 is TGTGCCAGCTCACCACCCGACACCTACGAGCAGTACTTC. Its translation: CASSPPDTYEQYF.

This chain joins TRBV27 and TRBJ2-2; no clear D. This CDR3 region has 15 residues. V was trimmed by 0 bases and J by 4 bases, leaving 9 bases between them. CDR1 and CDR2 from the germline V gene are MNHEY and SMNVEV (reference sequence). The CDR3 coding sequence is TGTGCCAGCAGTTTATCAATGGAACTCACCGGGGAGCTGTTTTTT. The encoded protein is CASSLSMELTGELFF.

The chain uses TRBV13 and TRBJ2-3; TRBD2 might be the D (5 bases). This CDR3 has 15 residues. The germline V and J ends were trimmed by 2 bases and 1 base, with 10 bases remaining between them. CDR1 is PRHDT and CDR2 is FYEKMQ in the germline V gene (reference sequence). CDR3 protein: CASSLKAGGTDTQYF. The CDR3 DNA reads TGTGCCAGCAGCTTAAAGGCGGGTGGCACAGATACGCAGTATTTT.

The chain has TRBV29-1 and TRBJ1-3; D is unclear. This CDR3 has 13 amino acids. CDR1 SQVTM and CDR2 ANQGSEA come from the germline V gene. The CDR3 region has the DNA TGCAGTATCGGGGAGAGCTCTGGAAACACCATATATTTT. Translated, it gives CSIGESSGNTIYF.

The V and J genes are TRBV27 and TRBJ1-5; TRBD1 agrees at 9 bases. The germline gives CDR1 MNHEY, CDR2 SMNVEV (reference sequence). The CDR3 sequence is 16 residues long. After removal of 5 bases from V and 4 bases from J, the junction contained 9 bases not matched to a gene. In DNA, the CDR3 is TGTGCCAGCAGTCCGGGACAGGGAGTTATAAATCAGCCCCAGCATTTT. It is translated as CASSPGQGVINQPQHF.

This rearrangement joins TRBV7-8 to TRBJ2-1; 8 nucleotides line up with TRBD1. V was pared by 1 base and J by 3 bases, with 2 bases of the junction left unmatched. This CDR3 region has 15 residues. Germline V gives CDR1 SGHVS, CDR2 FQNEAQ. CDR3 DNA sequence: TGTGCCAGCAGCTTAGGGACAGGGCGCTACAATGAGCAGTTCTTC. This translates into CASSLGTGRYNEQFF.

This clone was observed a few times. This chain joins TRBV4-1 and TRBJ1-3; no reliable D call. Germline assignment: CDR1 MGHRA and CDR2 YSYEKL. The V end was cut by 0 bases, the J end by 4 bases, with 10 bases between. This CDR3 has 15 residues. DNA for the CDR3: TGCGCCAGCAGCCAAGATAGAGGTGTCGGAAACACCATATATTTT. Protein sequence: CASSQDRGVGNTIYF.

The rearrangement joins TRBV7-9 to TRBJ2-1, with 11 bases matching TRBD2. Trimming removed 5 bases from V and 5 bases from J; junction bases left unmatched: 8. The CDR3 spans 16 residues. Per germline, CDR1 SEHNR and CDR2 FQNEAQ (reference sequence). Written as DNA, the CDR3 is TGTGCCAGCAGCCCGAGCGCGGGACTAGCGGACAATGAGCAGTTCTTC. Protein: CASSPSAGLADNEQFF.

This clone has just one count. J is TRBJ2-3 and V is TRBV10-2; weak D call: TRBD2 (5 bases). V gave up 2 bases and J gave up 3 bases, with 12 bases separating them. The germline CDR1 and CDR2 sequences are WSHSY and SAAADI. This CDR3 is built from 15 residues. CDR3 nucleotides: TGCGCCAGCAGTGAGACGATTACTAGTACAGATACGCAGTATTTT. This codes for CASSETITSTDTQYF.

This chain links TRBV5-1 with TRBJ2-2, with 13 bases matching TRBD2. This CDR3 region has 16 residues. Losses at the gene ends were 4 bases for V and 6 bases for J; bases not matched to a gene: 6. The V gene's germline CDR1 is SGHRS and CDR2 YFSETQ. CDR3 in DNA: TGCGCCAGCAGCCTCATAACTAGCGGGAGGGCCGGGGAGCTGTTTTTT. Translation: CASSLITSGRAGELFF.

This chain connects TRBV6-5 to TRBJ2-1; D is undetermined. V dropped 4 bases and J dropped 0 bases, with 13 bases sitting between them. CDR3 length: 16 residues. The germline CDR1 and CDR2 sequences are MNHEY and SVGAGI. Here the CDR3 DNA reads TGTGCCAGCAGTTTAGGCGCATCGAGCTCCTACAATGAGCAGTTCTTC. It is translated as CASSLGASSSYNEQFF.

The genes are TRBV11-2 and TRBJ2-1, with D perhaps matching TRBD1 (5 bases). V was pared by 0 bases and J by 3 bases, with 9 bases between. The CDR3 is made up of 15 amino acids. Germline V gene lookup returns CDR1 SGHAT and CDR2 FQNNGV. CDR3 bases: TGTGCCAGCAGCTTAGAGGGGCCCTACTACAATGAGCAGTTCTTC. It is translated as CASSLEGPYYNEQFF.

This chain uses TRBV20-1 with TRBJ2-7; D is undetermined. The V and J ends lost 5 bases and 3 bases respectively, with 8 bases between them. The length of the CDR3 is 11 residues. Per germline, CDR1 DFQATT and CDR2 SNEGSKA (reference sequence). CDR3 region: CSARGSYEQYF. CDR3 coding DNA: TGCAGTGCTCGAGGAAGCTACGAGCAGTACTTC.

The chain recombines TRBV6-1 with TRBJ2-1, with D tentatively TRBD2 (6 bases). Germline CDR1 reads MNHNS; CDR2 reads SASEGT. Between the trimmed V and J ends, which lost 3 bases and 7 bases, there was a span of 16 bases. There are 15 residues in the CDR3. Written as DNA, the CDR3 is TGTGCCAGCAGTGAGGAGCGGGCCCAATGGAATGAGCAGTTCTTC. The encoded protein is CASSEERAQWNEQFF.